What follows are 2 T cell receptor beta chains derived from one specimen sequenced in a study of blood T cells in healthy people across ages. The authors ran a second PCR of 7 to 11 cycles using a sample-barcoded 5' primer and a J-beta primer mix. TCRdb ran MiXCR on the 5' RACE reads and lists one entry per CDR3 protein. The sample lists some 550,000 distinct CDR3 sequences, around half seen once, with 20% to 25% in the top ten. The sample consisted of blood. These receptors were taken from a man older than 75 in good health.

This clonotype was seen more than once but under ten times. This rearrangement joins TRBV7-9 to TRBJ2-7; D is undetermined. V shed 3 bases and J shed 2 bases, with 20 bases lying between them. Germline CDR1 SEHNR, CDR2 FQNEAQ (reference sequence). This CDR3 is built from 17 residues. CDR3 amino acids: CASSFPNPGPRPYEQYF. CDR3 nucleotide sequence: TGTGCCAGCAGCTTCCCCAACCCCGGGCCGCGTCCCTACGAGCAGTACTTC. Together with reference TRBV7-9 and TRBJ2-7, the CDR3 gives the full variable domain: DTGVSQNPRHKITKRGQNVTFRCDPISEHNRLYWYRQTLGQGPEFLTYFQNEAQLEKSRLLSDRFSAERPKGSFSTLEIQRTEQGDSAMYLCASSFPNPGPRPYEQYFGPGTRLTVT.

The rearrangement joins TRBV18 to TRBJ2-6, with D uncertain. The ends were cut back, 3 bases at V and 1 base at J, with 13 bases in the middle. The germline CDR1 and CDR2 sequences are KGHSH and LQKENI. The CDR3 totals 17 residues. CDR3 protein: CASSPLHKASGANVLTF. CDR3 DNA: TGTGCCAGCTCACCGCTACATAAGGCTTCTGGGGCCAACGTCCTGACTTTC.